This T cell receptor (beta chain) was observed in a study of blood T cell repertoires in COVID-19. About the study: Nucleic acid was either cDNA or gDNA, and it came from T cells, B-cell-depleted T cells, or PBMCs.

The CDR3 covers 14 residues. Germline CDR1 reads SGHTS; CDR2 reads YDEGEE. The V end lost 4 bases, the J end lost 5 bases, and 13 bases lay between the germline ends. Repertoires were generated with immunoSEQ multiplex PCR, while TCRdb's copy carries only in-frame clones and drops some. The data contain some 300,000 clones, over 75% of them seen just once; the ten biggest clones take up around 4.6%. The cohort comprised adults aged about 18 to 90 years residing in around 25 US areas. Two consecutive negative NP/OP PCR tests, clearance, or resolved symptoms defined Cohort 3 recovery. The source material was PBMCs or T cells enriched from blood (not recorded which). The chain uses TRBV5-8 and TRBJ1-5; D is unresolved. This sequence was found in a man younger than 45 who had recovered from COVID-19. CDR3 coding DNA: TGTGCCAGCAGCATCGTAGCGGTCGATCAGCCCCAGCATTTT. As protein: CASSIVAVDQPQHF.